This passage covers 15 T cell receptor beta chains from one sample sequenced in a study of T-cell reconstitution after alpha-beta-depleted transplantation in children. Preparation of the TCRbeta library was carried out with unique molecular identifiers. One entry per CDR3 protein results from TCRdb running MiXCR on the PCR reads. The table shows hundreds of thousands of distinct CDR3 sequences, with roughly 10% occurring only once. Sequencing used PBMCs from the stem cell graft donor, obtained from the stem cell graft. The receptors come from a human donor who donated a stem cell graft to a child with acute myeloid leukemia.

This clonotype was seen a handful of times. The chain uses TRBV7-6 and TRBJ2-1, with 10 bases matching TRBD2. Per germline, CDR1 SGHVS and CDR2 FNYEAQ. The length of the CDR3 is 16 residues. The V segment lost 3 bases and the J segment 7 bases; nucleotides outside the gene matches: 9. The CDR3 sequence is CASSLIYASGRNEQFF. The DNA of the CDR3 is TGTGCCAGCAGCTTGATATACGCTAGCGGGAGAAATGAGCAGTTCTTC.

V and J are TRBV28 and TRBJ2-3; TRBD1 is a possible D gene (6 bases). Trimming cost V 6 bases and J 0 bases, with 19 bases left between them. CDR3 length: 17 amino acids. CDR1 and CDR2 from the germline V gene are MDHEN and SYDVKM. CDR3 region: CASSGSTGSFSTDTQYF. The DNA of the CDR3 is TGTGCCAGCAGCGGATCGACAGGCTCCTTCAGCACAGATACGCAGTATTTT.

The chain couples TRBV4-3 to TRBJ2-3; D is uncertain. V lost 0 bases and J 0 bases, leaving 10 bases between the germline ends. Germline CDR1 and CDR2: LGHNA and YSLEER. This CDR3 region has 16 residues. The CDR3, as DNA: TGCGCCAGCAGCCAAGAAGGAATACCTAGCACAGATACGCAGTATTTT. This gives the protein CASSQEGIPSTDTQYF.

The chain links TRBV24-1 to TRBJ2-1; D unresolved. The length of the CDR3 is 13 residues. The V end was cut by 2 bases, the J end by 7 bases, with 8 bases between. The germline V gene encodes CDR1 KGHDR and CDR2 SFDVKD. CDR3 region: CATSDSVPNEQFF. In DNA, the CDR3 is TGTGCCACCAGTGATTCAGTCCCTAATGAGCAGTTCTTC.

In this sample, this clonotype turned up many times. This rearrangement joins TRBV20-1 to TRBJ1-2, with D possibly TRBD1 on 6 matching bases. CDR3 length: 13 residues. V lost 5 bases, J lost 0 bases, and 10 bases lay in between. Germline CDR1 is DFQATT and CDR2 is SNEGSKA (reference sequence). The CDR3 reads CSASGTSNYGYTF. The DNA of the CDR3 is TGCAGTGCTTCCGGGACATCTAACTATGGCTACACCTTC.

The table lists this clonotype with a few counts. The chain joins TRBV27 to TRBJ2-7; 7 bases are shared with TRBD2. Germline loops: CDR1 MNHEY, CDR2 SMNVEV (reference sequence). V lost 3 bases to trimming and J lost 4 bases; unmatched junction nucleotides: 15. This CDR3 is 17 amino acids long. Written as DNA, the CDR3 is TGTGCCAGCAGTTTCCAGGGCCCCACCGCTAGCGGATACGAGCAGTACTTC. It specifies CASSFQGPTASGYEQYF.

This chain connects TRBV29-1 to TRBJ1-6, with D unclear. The CDR3 is 14 residues long. From germline, CDR1 is SQVTM and CDR2 ANQGSEA. V shed 7 bases and J shed 7 bases, with 17 bases lying between them. CDR3 loop: CSAVSGPPNSPLHF. The CDR3 DNA sequence: TGCAGCGCCGTAAGTGGGCCCCCGAATTCACCCCTCCACTTT.

This clonotype has a handful of counts. This chain links TRBV28 with TRBJ2-5; D call uncertain. The germline V gene encodes CDR1 MDHEN and CDR2 SYDVKM. CDR3 length equals 12 residues. Trimming stripped 6 bases from V and 2 bases from J, with 7 bases between. CDR3 bases: TGTGCCAGCAGAGGAATACAAGAGACCCAGTACTTC. This gives the protein CASRGIQETQYF.

The rearrangement links TRBV27 to TRBJ1-1, with D perhaps TRBD1 (5 bases). The CDR3 contains 15 residues. The germline V gene has CDR1 MNHEY and CDR2 SMNVEV (reference sequence). The ends were cut back, 5 bases at V and 2 bases at J, with 15 bases in the middle. In DNA, the CDR3 is TGTGCCAGCAGTCCCCGGGGGAGCACCAACACTGAAGCTTTCTTT. Residues: CASSPRGSTNTEAFF.

This chain joins TRBV29-1 and TRBJ2-1; weak D call: TRBD2 (5 bases). Germline assignment: CDR1 SQVTM and CDR2 ANQGSEA. Trimming shortened V by 4 bases and J by 0 bases, and 13 bases separated the two germline ends. The CDR3 is 15 amino acids. This CDR3 is CSVGGGRSSYNEQFF. CDR3 nucleotide sequence: TGCAGCGTTGGGGGTGGGAGAAGCTCCTACAATGAGCAGTTCTTC.

This clonotype was counted many times. The chain joins TRBV12-3 or TRBV12-4 to TRBJ2-3, with D uncertain. This CDR3 spans 15 amino acids. The V end lost 2 bases, the J end lost 2 bases, and 11 bases lay between the germline ends. CDR3 coding DNA: TGTGCCAGCAGTTTACGCGGCGCGTCCACAGATACGCAGTATTTT. It translates to CASSLRGASTDTQYF.

This clonotype was detected only a few times. The J gene is TRBJ2-7, the V gene TRBV27; unclear D gene. The CDR3 is 11 residues long. The V end was cut by 6 bases, the J end by 6 bases, with 9 bases between. Germline V gene sequence: CDR1 MNHEY, CDR2 SMNVEV (reference sequence). This CDR3 reads CASSGLGEQYF. CDR3 DNA sequence: TGTGCCAGCAGCGGGCTAGGCGAGCAGTACTTC.

This clonotype came up a few times. The chain couples TRBV11-2 to TRBJ1-1, with a tentative D call TRBD1 (6 bases). This CDR3 comprises 17 residues. V was pared by 0 bases and J by 0 bases, with 14 bases between. Germline V lookup: CDR1 SGHAT, CDR2 FQNNGV. The chain's CDR3 is CASSLDPEDSLNTEAFF. In nucleotides, the CDR3 is TGTGCCAGCAGCTTAGATCCGGAGGACAGCTTGAACACTGAAGCTTTCTTT.

This clonotype was seen ten or more times. This chain links TRBV18 with TRBJ2-3, with 10 bases aligning to TRBD2. The V and J ends lost 8 bases and 1 base, in that order; junction bases with no gene match: 6. The CDR3 has 15 residues. Germline CDR1 is KGHSH and CDR2 is LQKENI. DNA of the CDR3: TGTGCCAGCAGCCCCGGGACTAGCGGCACAGATACGCAGTATTTT. Its protein product is CASSPGTSGTDTQYF.

V is TRBV28 and J is TRBJ1-1; TRBD1 is a possible D gene (5 bases). V was pared by 7 bases and J by 11 bases, with 14 bases between. The CDR3 has 11 amino acids. Germline-derived CDR1 and CDR2 are MDHEN and SYDVKM. CDR3 in amino acids: CASKGREVAFF. As DNA, the CDR3 is TGTGCCAGCAAGGGGCGAGAGGTTGCTTTCTTT. The entire variable domain, with the rest obtained from reference TRBV28 and TRBJ1-1, is as follows: DVKVTQSSRYLVKRTGEKVFLECVQDMDHENMFWYRQDPGLGLRLIYFSYDVKMKEKGDIPEGYSVSREKKERFSLILESASTNQTSMYLCASKGREVAFFGQGTRLTVV.